The next 27 T cell receptor beta chains were all read from a single sample in a study of cytomegalovirus exposure and HLA in healthy donors. Vbeta (60) and Jbeta (13) primers were used in the PCR. Assay: immunoSEQ multiplex PCR; the TCRdb copy retains only in-frame clones and omits some. The data hold under 200,000 clones, with under 80% observed a single time. The sample was PBMCs. These TCRs come from a woman in her 30s in good health and CMV-seronegative.

This chain connects TRBV18 to TRBJ2-5, with a possible D match to TRBD2 (5 bases). V was shortened by 2 bases and J by 5 bases, with 6 bases between the two germline ends. CDR3 size: 12 residues. CDR1 is KGHSH and CDR2 is LQKENI in the germline V gene. The CDR3 nucleotides read TGTGCCAGCTCACCAGAGCGGGAGACCCAGTACTTC. Its translation: CASSPERETQYF.

The rearrangement joins TRBV30 to TRBJ1-4; no clear D gene. The germline V gene has CDR1 GTSNPN and CDR2 SVGIG (reference sequence). The CDR3 is 13 residues long. Trimming pared 0 bases from V and 11 bases from J, leaving 13 bases between. CDR3 nucleotide sequence: TGTGCCTGGAGTGTAAGTCCCGAGGCGAAACTGTTTTTT. It is translated as CAWSVSPEAKLFF.

V and J are TRBV6-5 and TRBJ1-2; D is perhaps TRBD1 (5 bases). From germline, CDR1 is MNHEY and CDR2 SVGAGI. This CDR3 has 15 amino acids. V shed 6 bases and J shed 5 bases, with 19 bases lying between them. In nucleotides, the CDR3 is TGTGCCAGCAGAAGTTCCGGGACTGCAGGTTATGGCTACACCTTC. Its protein is CASRSSGTAGYGYTF.

The gene calls are TRBV19 and TRBJ1-1; maybe TRBD1 (5 bases). V was cut by 3 bases and J by 5 bases, with 16 bases left in between. The CDR3 extends over 15 amino acids. The V gene's germline CDR1 is LNHDA and CDR2 SQIVND (reference sequence). In nucleotides, the CDR3 is TGTGCCAGTAGTATGTCGGCAGGGAGGTGGACTGAAGCTTTCTTT. It translates to CASSMSAGRWTEAFF.

The chain couples TRBV20-1 to TRBJ1-1, with 8 bases aligning to TRBD1. The CDR3 consists of 11 residues. The V gene's germline CDR1 is DFQATT and CDR2 SNEGSKA (reference sequence). The chain's CDR3 is CRGRGQTEAFF. CDR3 nucleotides: TGCAGGGGCAGGGGGCAGACTGAAGCTTTCTTT.

This chain joins TRBV5-1 and TRBJ2-1; perhaps TRBD1 as D (6 bases). Trimming took 4 bases from V and 3 from J, leaving 17 bases between them. CDR3 length: 16 amino acids. Germline V lookup: CDR1 SGHRS, CDR2 YFSETQ. CDR3 sequence: CASSTSTGRGYNEQFF. For the CDR3, the DNA is TGCGCCAGCAGCACCTCGACAGGTCGGGGCTACAATGAGCAGTTCTTC.

This clone was seen only once. The CDR3 loop is CASSPDGGAYEQYF. The CDR3 coding sequence is TGTGCCAGCTCACCGGACGGGGGGGCATACGAGCAGTACTTC. The V gene is TRBV18, the J gene TRBJ2-7; 8 nucleotides line up with TRBD2. Germline CDR1 reads KGHSH; CDR2 reads LQKENI. J was trimmed by 4 bases and V by 3 bases; bases with no gene match: 5. There are 14 residues in the CDR3.

The chain employs TRBV7-6 and TRBJ2-7; TRBD1 is a possible D gene (6 bases). The germline CDR1 and CDR2 sequences are SGHVS and FNYEAQ. The CDR3 sequence is 13 residues long. Trimming shortened V by 4 bases and J by 4 bases, and 11 bases separated the two germline ends. The CDR3 DNA sequence: TGTGCCAGCAGCTCCGGACAGCGATACGAGCAGTACTTC. Translating it yields CASSSGQRYEQYF.

This chain connects TRBV6-1 to TRBJ1-1; D is ambiguous. Germline V CDR1 and CDR2: MNHNS, SASEGT. Trimming took 8 bases from V and 7 from J, leaving 17 bases between them. This CDR3 spans 13 amino acids. The CDR3 nucleotides are TGTGCCAGCCGGTGGATTGCGGAGGATGAAGCTTTCTTT. Protein product: CASRWIAEDEAFF.

The rearrangement links TRBV4-2 to TRBJ2-1; TRBD2 aligns across 11 bases. There are 18 residues in the CDR3. V was pared by 4 bases and J by 3 bases, with 11 bases of the junction left unmatched. The germline V gene has CDR1 LGHNA and CDR2 YNFKEQ. The CDR3 sequence is CASSRAYEGTSGYNEQFF. The CDR3 DNA reads as TGTGCCAGCAGCCGGGCCTATGAAGGGACTAGCGGCTACAATGAGCAGTTCTTC.

The J gene is TRBJ1-1, the V gene TRBV9; D is unresolved. Trimming shortened V by 2 bases and J by 3 bases, and 11 bases separated the two germline ends. There are 14 residues in the CDR3. CDR1 is SGDLS, CDR2 YYNGEE, per germline. The CDR3 reads CASSVGSWDTEAFF. The CDR3 DNA follows: TGTGCCAGCAGCGTGGGCTCATGGGACACTGAAGCTTTCTTT.

J is TRBJ1-1 and V is TRBV5-1; perhaps TRBD1 as D (6 bases). From germline, CDR1 is SGHRS and CDR2 YFSETQ. V shed 0 bases and J shed 4 bases, with 16 bases lying between them. The CDR3 totals 16 residues. The CDR3 sequence is CASSLAMGGGGTEAFF. CDR3 nucleotides: TGCGCCAGCAGCTTGGCAATGGGGGGAGGGGGCACTGAAGCTTTCTTT. Variable domain in full (rest from reference TRBV5-1 and TRBJ1-1): KAGVTQTPRYLIKTRGQQVTLSCSPISGHRSVSWYQQTPGQGLQFLFEYFSETQRNKGNFPGRFSGRQFSNSRSEMNVSTLELGDSALYLCASSLAMGGGGTEAFFGQGTRLTVV.

The chain uses TRBV30 and TRBJ2-7; TRBD1 agrees at 8 bases. The junction had 2 bases not matched to a gene; V was cut back by 3 bases and J by 1 base. CDR3 size: 13 residues. Germline CDR1 GTSNPN, CDR2 SVGIG (reference sequence). The CDR3 region has the DNA TGTGCCTGGAGAGGACAGGGTTCCTACGAGCAGTACTTC. Protein product: CAWRGQGSYEQYF.

The rearrangement joins TRBV7-9 to TRBJ1-2; possible D gene TRBD1, 5 bases. This CDR3 contains 10 residues. In germline, CDR1 is SEHNR, CDR2 FQNEAQ (reference sequence). V lost 11 bases, J lost 7 bases, and 11 bases lay in between. The CDR3 DNA follows: TGTGCCTACTCGACAGTTGGCTACACCTTC. It yields the protein CAYSTVGYTF.

The J gene is TRBJ1-4, the V gene TRBV28; possible D gene TRBD1, 6 bases. The V gene lost 6 bases and the J gene lost 8 bases, with 10 bases spanning the gap. This CDR3 has 12 residues. Per germline, CDR1 MDHEN and CDR2 SYDVKM. CDR3 bases: TGTGCCAGCAGACGAGGACAGGAAAAACTGTTTTTT. The encoded protein is CASRRGQEKLFF.

This clone has just a few counts. The chain couples TRBV9 to TRBJ2-2, with D possibly matching TRBD2 (5 bases). Germline V gives CDR1 SGDLS, CDR2 YYNGEE. The CDR3 consists of 13 residues. The V end was cut by 1 base, the J end by 6 bases, with 7 bases between. The CDR3 DNA follows: TGTGCCAGCAGCGTACCCGGGGCCGGGGAGCTGTTTTTT. Encoded protein: CASSVPGAGELFF.

This clone was observed once. The V gene is TRBV20-1, the J gene TRBJ2-7; the D gene is possibly TRBD2 (5 bases). V lost 2 bases and J 5 bases, leaving 7 bases between the germline ends. CDR3 size: 11 residues. CDR1 and CDR2 (germline): DFQATT, SNEGSKA (reference sequence). CDR3 nucleotide sequence: TGCAGTGCTAGATCCGGGGACGAGCAGTACTTC. This sequence encodes CSARSGDEQYF.

The V call is TRBV6-1, the J call TRBJ1-1, with D maybe TRBD1 (5 bases). With 11 bases removed from V and 0 bases from J, the gap between germline ends came to 13 bases. The CDR3 consists of 13 residues. The V gene's germline CDR1 is MNHNS and CDR2 SASEGT. CDR3 in amino acids: CAAKQALNTEAFF. CDR3 bases: TGTGCCGCGAAACAGGCTTTGAACACTGAAGCTTTCTTT.

As concerns this clone: One end of the junction does not line up with germline, which may come from a read error. V and J are TRBV5-6 and TRBJ1-3; 7 bases are shared with TRBD1. This CDR3 is built from 18 residues. CDR1 and CDR2 (germline): SGHDT, YYEEEE. The CDR3 sequence: CASSRGGGQLSSGSTIYF. The DNA of the CDR3 is TGTGCCAGCAGCCGCGGGGGGGGACAGCTGAGCTCTGGAAGCACCATATATTTT.

The DNA for the CDR3 is TGCGCCAGCAGCTTGATTCAGGGGTTGAACGGCTACACCTTC. Its translation: CASSLIQGLNGYTF. V usage is TRBV5-1 and J usage is TRBJ1-2, with D possibly TRBD1 on 6 matching bases. The CDR3 extends over 14 amino acids. Between the trimmed V and J ends, which lost 1 base and 8 bases, there was a span of 15 bases. CDR1 and CDR2 from the germline V gene are SGHRS and YFSETQ.

The chain couples TRBV7-2 to TRBJ2-1, with 8 nucleotides matching TRBD2. Per germline, CDR1 SGHTA and CDR2 FQGNSA. The CDR3 sequence is 16 residues long. After removal of 4 bases from V and 4 bases from J, the junction contained 9 bases not matched to a gene. CDR3 in amino acids: CASSYLFGGEYNEQFF. In DNA, the CDR3 is TGTGCCAGCAGCTACCTCTTCGGGGGGGAGTACAATGAGCAGTTCTTC.

V usage is TRBV19 and J usage is TRBJ1-5; 12 bases are a match to TRBD1. The CDR3 covers 16 residues. Germline V gives CDR1 LNHDA, CDR2 SQIVND (reference sequence). With 4 bases clipped from V and 6 bases from J, the junction kept 7 bases outside the gene matches. The CDR3 spells CASSTGTGGSTQPQHF. The CDR3 DNA reads TGTGCCAGTAGTACCGGGACAGGGGGCTCGACTCAGCCCCAGCATTTT.

This rearrangement joins TRBV5-1 to TRBJ1-6; 9 positions match TRBD1. In germline, CDR1 is SGHRS, CDR2 YFSETQ. V shed 4 bases, J shed 4 bases, and the junction held 9 bases outside the gene matches. The CDR3 has 17 amino acids. The CDR3 protein is CASSLTGGSRYNSPLHF. The DNA of the CDR3 is TGCGCCAGCAGCCTTACAGGGGGCTCCAGGTATAATTCACCCCTCCACTTT.

The V call is TRBV28, the J call TRBJ1-6; 7 nucleotides align to TRBD1. Germline-derived CDR1 and CDR2 are MDHEN and SYDVKM. Losses at the gene ends were 5 bases for V and 14 bases for J; bases not matched to a gene: 18. The CDR3 has 16 amino acids. For the CDR3, the DNA is TGTGCCAGCAGTAGGGGGACAGTCGAGCCCTATAGGGCCCTCCACTTT. Its translation: CASSRGTVEPYRALHF.

The rearrangement links TRBV10-3 to TRBJ2-2; D call uncertain. The germline gives CDR1 ENHRY, CDR2 SYGVKD. Trimming stripped 4 bases from V and 6 bases from J, with 9 bases between. The CDR3 is made up of 13 amino acids. The CDR3 is CAISGFRSGELFF. The DNA for the CDR3 is TGTGCCATCAGTGGATTCCGGTCCGGGGAGCTGTTTTTT.

V gene TRBV2 combines with J gene TRBJ2-7, with D tentatively TRBD1 (6 bases). V lost 3 bases, J lost 7 bases, and 16 bases lay in between. The germline V gene encodes CDR1 SNHLY and CDR2 FYNNEI. CDR3 size: 14 residues. The CDR3 spells CASSENAARGEQYF. The CDR3 nucleotides read TGTGCCAGCAGTGAGAACGCGGCGAGGGGGGAGCAGTACTTC.

This clone has a single count. This chain uses TRBV11-2 with TRBJ1-5; possible D gene TRBD1, 5 bases. Germline V gene lookup returns CDR1 SGHAT and CDR2 FQNNGV. The CDR3 consists of 13 residues. The V and J ends lost 3 bases and 7 bases respectively, with 10 bases between them. The CDR3 sequence is CASSFGGGQPQHF. CDR3 nucleotides: TGTGCCAGCAGCTTTGGGGGAGGCCAGCCCCAGCATTTT.